The rows below give T cell receptor beta chains drawn from one sample of a study of cytomegalovirus exposure and HLA in healthy donors. Assay: immunoSEQ multiplex PCR; the TCRdb copy retains only in-frame clones and omits some. The top ten clones hold about 6% of a sample with some 90,000 clones, more than 75% of them seen once. The specimen sequenced was PBMCs. The receptors come from a man aged 18 to 35 in good health and CMV-seropositive. Both conserved end residues are part of each CDR3. D genes are given only for firm matches. The listing skips clone size in some rows; elsewhere it reads once, few, many or a size class.

v_gene	j_gene	d_gene	abundance	CDR3aa	CDR3nt
TRBV7-2	TRBJ2-3	-	-	CASSPGAADTQYF	TGTGCCAGCAGCCCAGGGGCGGCAGATACGCAGTATTTT
TRBV7-2	TRBJ2-1	TRBD2	-	CASSLVGRGLGGNEQFF	TGTGCCAGCAGCTTAGTAGGACGGGGACTAGGGGGCAATGAGCAGTTCTTC
TRBV6-6	TRBJ2-4	-	-	CASSYQGEVYF	TGTGCCAGCAGTTACCAAGGGGAGGTGTACTTC
TRBV4-3	TRBJ2-7	TRBD2	once	CASSQGGLAGAYEQYF	TGCGCCAGCAGCCAAGGAGGACTAGCGGGGGCGTACGAGCAGTACTTC
TRBV5-1	TRBJ1-1	-	once	CASSLTPSGMNTEAFF	TGCGCCAGCAGCTTGACCCCTTCGGGGATGAACACTGAAGCTTTCTTT
TRBV6-1	TRBJ1-5	TRBD1	-	CASTGQGNNNQPQHF	TGTGCCAGCACCGGACAGGGGAATAACAATCAGCCCCAGCATTTT
TRBV2	TRBJ2-3	TRBD1	once	CASKGQGGDTQYF	TGTGCCAGCAAGGGACAGGGTGGAGATACGCAGTATTTT
TRBV18	TRBJ2-1	TRBD2	-	CASSPLAGDTEFF	TGTGCCAGCTCACCCCTAGCGGGAGATACGGAGTTCTTC
TRBV21-1	TRBJ2-4	-	-	CASSLTGAGWQNIQYF	TGTGCCAGCAGCCTAACAGGGGCCGGCTGGCAAAACATTCAGTACTTC
TRBV7-9	TRBJ1-5	-	-	CASSLRGVGNQPQHF	TGTGCCAGCAGCTTACGGGGGGTGGGCAATCAGCCCCAGCATTTT
TRBV6-6	TRBJ1-3	TRBD1	-	CASLDRAPSENTIYF	TGTGCCAGCCTGGACAGGGCTCCTTCTGAAAACACCATATATTTT
TRBV29-1	TRBJ2-1	-	few	CSVEERLPGYNEQFF	TGCAGCGTTGAAGAGCGCCTCCCAGGGTACAATGAGCAGTTCTTC
TRBV6-5	TRBJ2-1	-	-	CASSYSRGGNEQFF	TGTGCCAGCAGTTACTCTCGGGGAGGCAATGAGCAGTTCTTC
TRBV7-6	TRBJ2-3	-	once	CASSLRMGQDTQYF	TGTGCCAGCAGCCTCCGGATGGGCCAAGATACGCAGTATTTT
TRBV7-2	TRBJ2-7	TRBD2	-	CASSPKRGYEQYF	TGTGCCAGCAGCCCTAAGCGGGGGTACGAGCAGTACTTC
TRBV28	TRBJ1-5	-	few	CATFTRVLHQPQHF	TGTGCCACTTTCACCAGGGTCCTGCATCAGCCCCAGCATTTT
TRBV4-3	TRBJ2-1	TRBD2	few	CASSQDFTRESYEQFF	TGCGCCAGCAGCCAAGATTTCACGCGGGAGAGCTATGAGCAGTTCTTC
TRBV7-2	TRBJ2-7	-	-	CASSLRFGVQAYEQYF	TGTGCCAGCAGCTTAAGGTTCGGGGTTCAGGCCTACGAGCAGTACTTC
TRBV29-1	TRBJ2-1	TRBD2	-	CSVDAATSIYNEQFF	TGCAGCGTTGATGCAGCGACTAGCATTTACAATGAGCAGTTCTTC
TRBV19	TRBJ2-7	TRBD1	few	CASSIGTGVIHEQYF	TGTGCCAGTAGTATCGGGACAGGGGTAATCCACGAGCAGTACTTC
TRBV10-3	TRBJ2-3	TRBD1	once	CAISRQGEDTQYF	TGTGCCATCAGCCGACAGGGGGAGGATACGCAGTATTTT
TRBV9	TRBJ2-1	TRBD2	-	CVSSTSGGYNEQFF	TGTGTCAGCTCGACTAGCGGGGGATACAATGAGCAGTTCTTC
TRBV2	TRBJ2-3	-	-	CASTAGRTDTQYF	TGTGCCAGCACGGCGGGACGCACAGATACGCAGTATTTT
TRBV10-3	TRBJ2-7	TRBD2	-	CAISGGLAGGGPYEQYF	TGTGCCATCAGTGGGGGACTAGCGGGGGGCGGTCCCTACGAGCAGTACTTC
TRBV6-5	TRBJ2-3	-	-	CASSYSWGLSTDTQYF	TGTGCCAGCAGTTACTCATGGGGCCTGAGCACAGATACGCAGTATTTT
TRBV4-2	TRBJ2-7	TRBD1	-	CASSQGPADRGVWYEQYF	TGTGCCAGCAGCCAAGGGCCCGCGGACAGGGGCGTTTGGTACGAGCAGTACTTC
TRBV7-6	TRBJ2-7	-	-	CASSRRPNRDSIYEQYF	TGTGCCAGCAGCAGACGACCGAATAGGGACTCCATCTACGAGCAGTACTTC
TRBV10-1	TRBJ1-4	-	-	CASSEGSGIMGEKLFF	TGCGCCAGCAGTGAGGGATCCGGGATCATGGGTGAAAAACTGTTTTTT
TRBV19	TRBJ1-1	-	once	CASSINPLYTEAFF	TGTGCCAGTAGTATAAATCCCCTTTACACTGAAGCTTTCTTT
TRBV6-1	TRBJ1-2	-	-	CASSEQGVNDYTF	TGTGCCAGCAGCGAACAGGGTGTAAATGACTACACCTTC
TRBV27	TRBJ1-2	TRBD1	-	CASSLAAGGAYGYTF	TGTGCCAGCAGTTTAGCGGCAGGGGGCGCTTATGGCTACACCTTC
TRBV19	TRBJ1-2	-	-	CASIPSGGDYGYTF	TGTGCCAGTATCCCCTCGGGGGGGGACTATGGCTACACCTTC
TRBV12-5	TRBJ1-1	TRBD1	-	CASGPGTGNTEAFF	TGTGCTAGTGGGCCCGGGACAGGGAACACTGAAGCTTTCTTT
TRBV7-2	TRBJ1-1	-	-	CASSLATAPPFSPAFF	TGTGCCAGCAGCTTAGCCACAGCACCCCCCTTCTCACCGGCTTTCTTT
TRBV5-1	TRBJ2-3	TRBD1	-	CASSFLGGQGVGVDTQYF	TGCGCCAGCAGCTTTTTAGGAGGACAGGGGGTAGGTGTAGATACGCAGTATTTT
TRBV6-6	TRBJ1-1	-	-	CASSTDGRTNTEAFF	TGTGCCAGCAGTACGGACGGGAGAACGAACACTGAAGCTTTCTTT
TRBV9	TRBJ2-7	-	-	CASSVAGAYEQYF	TGTGCCAGCAGCGTGGCAGGGGCCTACGAGCAGTACTTC
TRBV29-1	TRBJ1-1	TRBD1	few	CSVRDSGMNTEAFF	TGCAGCGTCCGGGACAGTGGAATGAACACTGAAGCTTTCTTT
TRBV12-5	TRBJ2-7	TRBD2	-	CASGFNEREGLDEQYF	TGTGCTAGTGGTTTCAACGAGCGGGAGGGCTTAGACGAGCAGTACTTC
TRBV10-2	TRBJ1-2	TRBD1	-	CASSDAPDRGRGYGYTF	TGCGCCAGCAGCGACGCCCCTGACAGGGGGCGCGGCTATGGCTACACCTTC
TRBV6-1	TRBJ2-3	TRBD1	-	CASSARTGAFTDTQYF	TGTGCCAGCAGTGCCCGGACAGGTGCTTTCACAGATACGCAGTATTTT
TRBV11-2	TRBJ1-4	TRBD1	-	CASSLRAGGNNEKLFF	TGTGCCAGCAGCCTTAGGGCAGGGGGAAATAATGAAAAACTGTTTTTT
TRBV6-5	TRBJ2-7	TRBD1	-	CASSYGTGETSYEQYF	TGTGCCAGCAGTTACGGGACAGGGGAAACATCCTACGAGCAGTACTTC
TRBV6-6	TRBJ2-3	TRBD1	-	CASSYGTGDFTDTQYF	TGTGCCAGCAGTTACGGGACAGGGGACTTCACAGATACGCAGTATTTT
TRBV9	TRBJ1-2	TRBD1	-	CASSLKGAGTGGHGYTF	TGTGCCAGCAGCCTCAAAGGGGCCGGGACAGGGGGACATGGCTACACCTTC
TRBV18	TRBJ2-5	-	-	CASSPLPRDQETQYF	TGTGCCAGCTCACCGCTCCCTCGAGACCAAGAGACCCAGTACTTC
TRBV5-1	TRBJ2-3	TRBD1	-	CASSGGQGEADTQYF	TGCGCCAGCAGCGGGGGACAGGGGGAGGCAGATACGCAGTATTTT
TRBV11-2	TRBJ2-7	TRBD1	-	CASSSRQGVSEQYF	TGTGCCAGCAGCTCAAGACAGGGGGTAAGCGAGCAGTACTTC
TRBV19	TRBJ2-7	-	-	CASSIHQGGGSEQYF	TGTGCCAGTAGTATTCACCAGGGTGGTGGCAGCGAGCAGTACTTC
TRBV19	TRBJ2-5	TRBD2	-	CASTLSGREHGETQYF	TGTGCCAGTACTCTTAGCGGGAGGGAGCATGGAGAGACCCAGTACTTC
TRBV9	TRBJ2-2	-	-	CASSASWEEDGELFF	TGTGCCAGCAGCGCCTCCTGGGAGGAGGACGGGGAGCTGTTTTTT
TRBV5-1	TRBJ1-2	TRBD1	-	CASSATGTAYGYTF	TGCGCCAGCAGCGCCACCGGGACAGCCTATGGCTACACCTTC
TRBV4-3	TRBJ2-1	-	-	CASSQEPGSSYNEQFF	TGCGCCAGCAGCCAAGAACCGGGTAGCTCCTACAATGAGCAGTTCTTC
TRBV9	TRBJ2-3	-	-	CASSPSGSTDTQYF	TGTGCCAGCAGCCCATCCGGGAGCACAGATACGCAGTATTTT